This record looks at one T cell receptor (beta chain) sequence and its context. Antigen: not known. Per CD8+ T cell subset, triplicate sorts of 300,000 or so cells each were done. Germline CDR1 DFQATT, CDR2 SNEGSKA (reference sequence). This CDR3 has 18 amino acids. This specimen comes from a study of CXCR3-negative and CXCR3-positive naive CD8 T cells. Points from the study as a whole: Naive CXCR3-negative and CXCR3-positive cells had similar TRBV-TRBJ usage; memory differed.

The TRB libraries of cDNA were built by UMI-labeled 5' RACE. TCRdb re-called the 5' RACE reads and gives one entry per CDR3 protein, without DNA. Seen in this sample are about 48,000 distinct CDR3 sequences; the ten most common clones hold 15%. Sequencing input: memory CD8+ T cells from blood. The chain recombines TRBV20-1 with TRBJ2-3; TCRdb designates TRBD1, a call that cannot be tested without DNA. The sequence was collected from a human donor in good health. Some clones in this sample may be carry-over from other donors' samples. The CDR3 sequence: CSGEGQERRGASTDTQYF.